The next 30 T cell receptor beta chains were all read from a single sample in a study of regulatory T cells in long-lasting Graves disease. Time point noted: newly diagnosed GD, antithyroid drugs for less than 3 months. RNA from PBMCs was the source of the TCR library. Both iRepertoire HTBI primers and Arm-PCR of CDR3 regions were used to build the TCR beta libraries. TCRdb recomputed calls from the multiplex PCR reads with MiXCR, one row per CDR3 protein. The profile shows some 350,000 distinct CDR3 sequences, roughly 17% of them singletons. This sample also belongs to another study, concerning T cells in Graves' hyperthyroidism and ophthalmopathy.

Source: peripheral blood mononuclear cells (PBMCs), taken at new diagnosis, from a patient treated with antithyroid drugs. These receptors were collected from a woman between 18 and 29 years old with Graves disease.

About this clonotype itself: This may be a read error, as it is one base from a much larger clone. The CDR3 bases are TGTGCCGGCAGCCGAGACAGGGGGCGCGCCTACGAGCAGTACTTC. Translating it yields CAGSRDRGRAYEQYF. This rearrangement joins TRBV6-2 or TRBV6-3 to TRBJ2-7; 10 positions agree with TRBD1. The CDR3 runs to 15 residues. Germline V gene data show CDR1 as MNHEY and CDR2 as SVGEGT.

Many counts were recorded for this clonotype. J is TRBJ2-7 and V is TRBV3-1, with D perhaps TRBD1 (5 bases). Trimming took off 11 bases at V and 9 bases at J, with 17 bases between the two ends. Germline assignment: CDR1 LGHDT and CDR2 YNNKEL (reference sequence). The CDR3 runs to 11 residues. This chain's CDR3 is CAGPQVRVQYF. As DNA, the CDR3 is TGTGCCGGACCACAGGTTCGTGTGCAGTACTTC.

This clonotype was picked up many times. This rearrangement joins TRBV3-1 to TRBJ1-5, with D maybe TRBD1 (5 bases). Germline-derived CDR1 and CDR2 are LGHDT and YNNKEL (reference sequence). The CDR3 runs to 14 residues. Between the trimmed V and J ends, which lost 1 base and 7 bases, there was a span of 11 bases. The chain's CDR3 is CASSQVGAEQPQHF. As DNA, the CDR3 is TGTGCCAGCAGCCAAGTAGGGGCTGAGCAGCCCCAGCATTTT.

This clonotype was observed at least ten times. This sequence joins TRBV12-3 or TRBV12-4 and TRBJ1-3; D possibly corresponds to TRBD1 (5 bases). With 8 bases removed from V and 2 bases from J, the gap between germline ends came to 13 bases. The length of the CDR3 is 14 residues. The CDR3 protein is CASGVGVAGNTIYF. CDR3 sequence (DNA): TGTGCCAGCGGAGTGGGGGTTGCTGGAAACACCATATATTTT.

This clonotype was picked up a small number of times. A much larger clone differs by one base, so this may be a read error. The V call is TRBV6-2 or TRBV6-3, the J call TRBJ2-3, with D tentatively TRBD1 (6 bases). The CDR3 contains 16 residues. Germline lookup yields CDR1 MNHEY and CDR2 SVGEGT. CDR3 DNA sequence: TGTGCCAGCGGTTACTCAAAGGGGGTACGGCCAGATACGCAGTATTTT. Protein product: CASGYSKGVRPDTQYF.

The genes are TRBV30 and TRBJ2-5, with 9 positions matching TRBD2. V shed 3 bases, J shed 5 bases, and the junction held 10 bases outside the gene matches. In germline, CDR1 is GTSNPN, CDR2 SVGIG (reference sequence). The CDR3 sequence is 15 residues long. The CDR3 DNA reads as TGTGCCTGGAGCCCTCTAGCGGGGAGGTGGGAGACCCAGTACTTC. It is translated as CAWSPLAGRWETQYF.

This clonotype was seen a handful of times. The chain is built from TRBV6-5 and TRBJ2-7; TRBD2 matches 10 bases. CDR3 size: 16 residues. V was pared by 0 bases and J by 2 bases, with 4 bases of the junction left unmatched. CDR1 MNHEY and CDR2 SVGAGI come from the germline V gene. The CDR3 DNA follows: TGTGCCAGCAGTTACTCGGTCCTAGCGGGAGCCTACGAGCAGTACTTC. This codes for CASSYSVLAGAYEQYF.

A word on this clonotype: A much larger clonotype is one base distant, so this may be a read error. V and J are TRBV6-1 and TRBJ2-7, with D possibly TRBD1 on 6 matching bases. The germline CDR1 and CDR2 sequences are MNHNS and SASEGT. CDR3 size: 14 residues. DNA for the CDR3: TGTGCCAGCATGGTGGGCAGGGGTCCCTACGAGCGGTACTTC. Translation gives CASMVGRGPYERYF.

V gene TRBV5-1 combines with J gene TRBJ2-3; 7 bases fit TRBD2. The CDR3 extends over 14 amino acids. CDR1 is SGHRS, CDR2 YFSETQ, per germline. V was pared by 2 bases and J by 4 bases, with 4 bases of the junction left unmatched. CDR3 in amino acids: CASSFRGDSDTQYF. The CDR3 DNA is TGCGCCAGCAGCTTCCGGGGGGATTCAGATACGCAGTATTTT.

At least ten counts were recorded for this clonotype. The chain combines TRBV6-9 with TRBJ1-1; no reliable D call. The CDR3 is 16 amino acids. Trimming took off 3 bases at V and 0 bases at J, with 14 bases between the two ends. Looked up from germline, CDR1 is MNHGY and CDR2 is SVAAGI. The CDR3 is CASSYWVSSMNTEAFF. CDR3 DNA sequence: TGTGCCAGCAGTTACTGGGTGTCCAGTATGAACACTGAAGCTTTCTTT.

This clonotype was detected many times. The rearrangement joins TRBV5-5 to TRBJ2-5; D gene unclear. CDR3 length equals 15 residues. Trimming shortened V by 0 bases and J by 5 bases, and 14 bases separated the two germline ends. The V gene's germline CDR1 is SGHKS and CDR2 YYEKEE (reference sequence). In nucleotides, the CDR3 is TGTGCCAGCAGCTTGGACCCTTACTCAGTGGAGACCCAGTACTTC. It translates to CASSLDPYSVETQYF.

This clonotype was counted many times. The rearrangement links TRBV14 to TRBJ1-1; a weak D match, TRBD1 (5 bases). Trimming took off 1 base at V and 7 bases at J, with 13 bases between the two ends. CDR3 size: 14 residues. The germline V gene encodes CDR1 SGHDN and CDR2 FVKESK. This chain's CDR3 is CASSQGPGRVEAFF. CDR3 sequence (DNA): TGTGCCAGCAGCCAAGGCCCGGGACGTGTTGAAGCTTTCTTT. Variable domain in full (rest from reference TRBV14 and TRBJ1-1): EAGVTQFPSHSVIEKGQTVTLRCDPISGHDNLYWYRRVMGKEIKFLLHFVKESKQDESGMPNNRFLAERTGGTYSTLKVQPAELEDSGVYFCASSQGPGRVEAFFGQGTRLTVV.

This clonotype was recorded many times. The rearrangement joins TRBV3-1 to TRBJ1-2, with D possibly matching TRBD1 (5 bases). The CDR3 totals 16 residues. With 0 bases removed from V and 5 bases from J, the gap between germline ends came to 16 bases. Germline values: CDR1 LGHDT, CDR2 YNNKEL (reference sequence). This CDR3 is CASSQEMEGPLYGYTF. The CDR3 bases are TGTGCCAGCAGCCAAGAGATGGAGGGACCTTTATATGGCTACACCTTC. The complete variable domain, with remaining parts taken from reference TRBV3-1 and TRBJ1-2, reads DTAVSQTPKYLVTQMGNDKSIKCEQNLGHDTMYWYKQDSKKFLKIMFSYNNKELIINETVPNRFSPKSPDKAHLNLHINSLELGDSAVYFCASSQEMEGPLYGYTFGSGTRLTVV.

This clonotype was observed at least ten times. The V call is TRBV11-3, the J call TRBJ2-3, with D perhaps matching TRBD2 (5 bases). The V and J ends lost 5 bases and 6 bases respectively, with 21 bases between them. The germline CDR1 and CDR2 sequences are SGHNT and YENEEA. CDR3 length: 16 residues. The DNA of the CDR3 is TGTGCCAGCAGCCTAGCAGGTGCAGGTGGGGTGGATACGCAGTATTTT. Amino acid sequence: CASSLAGAGGVDTQYF.

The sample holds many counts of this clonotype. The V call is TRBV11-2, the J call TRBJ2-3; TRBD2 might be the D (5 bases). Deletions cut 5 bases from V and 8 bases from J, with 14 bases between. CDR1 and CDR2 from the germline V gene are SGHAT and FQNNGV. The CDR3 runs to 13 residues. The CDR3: CASSAHLAGTQYF. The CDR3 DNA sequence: TGTGCCAGCAGCGCACATCTAGCTGGTACGCAGTATTTT.

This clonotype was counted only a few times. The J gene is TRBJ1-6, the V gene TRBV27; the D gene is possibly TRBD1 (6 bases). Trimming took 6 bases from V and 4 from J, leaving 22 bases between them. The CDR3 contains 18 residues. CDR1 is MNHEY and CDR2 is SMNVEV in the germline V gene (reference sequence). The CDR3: CASRTRDIVGQYNSPLHF. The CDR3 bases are TGTGCCAGCAGGACAAGGGATATAGTAGGACAGTATAATTCACCCCTCCACTTT.

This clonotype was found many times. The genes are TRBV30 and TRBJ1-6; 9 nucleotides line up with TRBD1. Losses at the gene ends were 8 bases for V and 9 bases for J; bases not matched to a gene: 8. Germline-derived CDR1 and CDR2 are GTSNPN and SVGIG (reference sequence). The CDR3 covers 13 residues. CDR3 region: CASTDRGISPLHF. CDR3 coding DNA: TGTGCCAGTACCGACAGGGGGATTTCACCCCTCCACTTT.

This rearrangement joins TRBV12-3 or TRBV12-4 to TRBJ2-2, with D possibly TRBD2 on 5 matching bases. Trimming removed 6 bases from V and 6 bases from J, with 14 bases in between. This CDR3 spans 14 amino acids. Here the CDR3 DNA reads TGTGCCAGCAGGGTATTTACGAGGGCCGGGGAGCTGTTTTTT. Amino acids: CASRVFTRAGELFF.

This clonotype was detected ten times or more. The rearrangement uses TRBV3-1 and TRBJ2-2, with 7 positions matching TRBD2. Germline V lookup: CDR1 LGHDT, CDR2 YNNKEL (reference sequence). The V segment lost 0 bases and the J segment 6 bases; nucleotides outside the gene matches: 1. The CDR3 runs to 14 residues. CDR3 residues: CASSQELAAGELFF. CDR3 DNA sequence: TGTGCCAGCAGCCAAGAGCTAGCGGCCGGGGAGCTGTTTTTT.

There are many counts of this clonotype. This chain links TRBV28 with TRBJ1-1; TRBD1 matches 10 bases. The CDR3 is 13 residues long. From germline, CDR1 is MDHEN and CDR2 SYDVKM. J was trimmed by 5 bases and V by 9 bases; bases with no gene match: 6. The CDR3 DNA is TGTGCCAGTAATCCGGGACAGGGGACTGAAGCTTTCTTT. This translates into CASNPGQGTEAFF.

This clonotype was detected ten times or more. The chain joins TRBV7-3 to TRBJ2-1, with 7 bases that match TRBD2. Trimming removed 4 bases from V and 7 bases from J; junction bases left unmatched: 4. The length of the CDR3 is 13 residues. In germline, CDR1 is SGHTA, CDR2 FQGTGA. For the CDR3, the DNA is TGTGCCAGCAGCTCGAGCGGGAATAATGAGCAGTTCTTC. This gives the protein CASSSSGNNEQFF.

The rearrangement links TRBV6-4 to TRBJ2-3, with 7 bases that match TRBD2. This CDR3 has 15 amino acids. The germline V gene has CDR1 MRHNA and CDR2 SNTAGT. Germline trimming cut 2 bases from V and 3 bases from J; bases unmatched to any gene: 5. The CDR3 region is CASSDAGAGTDTQYF. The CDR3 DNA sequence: TGTGCCAGCAGTGACGCGGGAGCGGGTACAGATACGCAGTATTTT.

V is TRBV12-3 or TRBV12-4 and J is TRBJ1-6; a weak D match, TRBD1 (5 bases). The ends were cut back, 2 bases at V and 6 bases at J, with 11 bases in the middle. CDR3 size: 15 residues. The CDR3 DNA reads TGTGCCAGCAGTTTATTGGGACGGGGTAATTCACCCCTCCACTTT. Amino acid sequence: CASSLLGRGNSPLHF.

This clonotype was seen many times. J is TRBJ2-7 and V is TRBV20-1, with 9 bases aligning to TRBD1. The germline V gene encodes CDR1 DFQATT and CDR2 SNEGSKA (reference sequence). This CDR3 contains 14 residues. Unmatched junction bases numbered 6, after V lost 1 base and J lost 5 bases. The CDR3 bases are TGCAGTGCTAGAGGCTGGGACAGGGCCAACGAGCAGTACTTC. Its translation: CSARGWDRANEQYF.

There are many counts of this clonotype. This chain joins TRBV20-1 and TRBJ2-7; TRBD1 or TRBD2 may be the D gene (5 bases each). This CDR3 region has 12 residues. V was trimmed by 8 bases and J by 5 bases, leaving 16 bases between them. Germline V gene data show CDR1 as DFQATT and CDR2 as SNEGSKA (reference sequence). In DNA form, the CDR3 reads TGCAGTAGCGGACCCCAAGGGGACGAGCAGTACTTC. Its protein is CSSGPQGDEQYF.

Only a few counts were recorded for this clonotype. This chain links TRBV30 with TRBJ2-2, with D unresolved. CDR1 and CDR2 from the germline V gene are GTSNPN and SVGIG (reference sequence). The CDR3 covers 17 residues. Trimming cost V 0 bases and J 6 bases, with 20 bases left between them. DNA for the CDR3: TGTGCCTGGAGTGTATCGGTGGCTTGGCAGGTCCCCGGGGAGCTGTTTTTT. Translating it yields CAWSVSVAWQVPGELFF.

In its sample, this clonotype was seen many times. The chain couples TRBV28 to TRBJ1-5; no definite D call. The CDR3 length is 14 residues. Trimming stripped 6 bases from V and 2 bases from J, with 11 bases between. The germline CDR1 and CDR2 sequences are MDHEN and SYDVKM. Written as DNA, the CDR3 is TGTGCCAGCAGCCCTGGGGTTGGCAATCAGCCCCAGCATTTT. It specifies CASSPGVGNQPQHF.

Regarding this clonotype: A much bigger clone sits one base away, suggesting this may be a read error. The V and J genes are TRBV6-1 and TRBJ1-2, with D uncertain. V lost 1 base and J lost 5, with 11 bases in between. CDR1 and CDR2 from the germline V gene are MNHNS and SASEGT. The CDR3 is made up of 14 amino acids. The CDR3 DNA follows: TGTGCCAGCAGTGAAGTAGTACAGTGTTATGGCTACACCTTC. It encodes CASSEVVQCYGYTF.

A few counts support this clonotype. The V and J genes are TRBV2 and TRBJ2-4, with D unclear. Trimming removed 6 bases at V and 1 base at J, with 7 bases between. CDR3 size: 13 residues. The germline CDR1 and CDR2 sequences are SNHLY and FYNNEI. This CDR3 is CASRGMAKNIQYF. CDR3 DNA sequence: TGTGCCAGCAGGGGAATGGCCAAAAACATTCAGTACTTC.

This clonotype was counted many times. CDR3 sequence reads: CSASGVTDTQYF. The CDR3 DNA follows: TGCAGTGCTAGCGGCGTCACAGATACGCAGTATTTT. The chain carries TRBV20-1 and TRBJ2-3; no definite D call. The ends were cut back, 3 bases at V and 2 bases at J, with 6 bases in the middle. The CDR3 contains 12 residues. Germline CDR1 and CDR2: DFQATT and SNEGSKA (reference sequence).